A selection of T cell receptor beta chains follows, all from one sample in a study of human T cells and chemical hapten exposure. Each CDR3 protein is one row after TCRdb ran MiXCR on the RACE reads. The table has 99,000 or so distinct CDR3 sequences, less than 35% seen once. Sequencing was performed on whole blood, taken in connection with sensitization to the hapten diphenylcyclopropenone (DPC). These TCRs come from a man aged 35-49 years with alopecia areata. Some clones in this sample may be carry-over from other donors' samples. Both conserved end residues are part of each CDR3. Each record gives: V gene, D gene, J gene, clone size, CDR3 protein, CDR3 DNA. The D gene is left open where the match is weak. Rows may omit the clone size; those that give it use once, few, many or a size class.

v_gene: TRBV30; d_gene: .; j_gene: TRBJ2-5; abundance: .; CDR3aa: CAWNLGLPQETQYF; CDR3nt: TGTGCCTGGAATCTGGGACTTCCTCAAGAGACCCAGTACTTC
v_gene: TRBV18; d_gene: .; j_gene: TRBJ2-1; abundance: once; CDR3aa: CASSSTDGYNEQFF; CDR3nt: TGTGCCAGCTCGAGTACCGACGGGTACAATGAGCAGTTCTTC
v_gene: TRBV30; d_gene: TRBD2; j_gene: TRBJ2-5; abundance: .; CDR3aa: CAWSIQAGFQETQYF; CDR3nt: TGTGCCTGGAGTATTCAAGCGGGATTCCAAGAGACCCAGTACTTC
v_gene: TRBV3-1; d_gene: .; j_gene: TRBJ2-2; abundance: .; CDR3aa: CASSQLQGTGELFF; CDR3nt: TGTGCCAGCAGCCAATTACAGGGAACCGGGGAGCTGTTTTTT
v_gene: TRBV20-1; d_gene: TRBD2; j_gene: TRBJ2-7; abundance: .; CDR3aa: CSARLAGSPYEQYF; CDR3nt: TGCAGTGCTAGACTAGCGGGTTCCCCTTACGAGCAGTACTTC
v_gene: TRBV7-9; d_gene: TRBD2; j_gene: TRBJ2-5; abundance: .; CDR3aa: CASTQTSSAETQYF; CDR3nt: TGTGCCAGCACCCAGACTAGCAGCGCAGAGACCCAGTACTTC
v_gene: TRBV5-1; d_gene: .; j_gene: TRBJ2-7; abundance: .; CDR3aa: CASSLTPGPSGEQYF; CDR3nt: TGCGCCAGCAGCTTAACCCCGGGACCCAGCGGCGAGCAGTACTTC
v_gene: TRBV5-1; d_gene: .; j_gene: TRBJ2-7; abundance: .; CDR3aa: CASSVDSFYEQYF; CDR3nt: TGCGCCAGCAGCGTGGACAGTTTCTACGAGCAGTACTTC
v_gene: TRBV24-1; d_gene: .; j_gene: TRBJ2-1; abundance: .; CDR3aa: CATSDLPDNEQFF; CDR3nt: TGTGCCACCAGTGATTTGCCCGACAATGAGCAGTTCTTC
v_gene: TRBV11-2; d_gene: TRBD2; j_gene: TRBJ2-2; abundance: once; CDR3aa: CATQLAGVSAGELFF; CDR3nt: TGTGCCACTCAACTAGCGGGAGTTTCGGCCGGGGAGCTGTTTTTT
v_gene: TRBV6-5; d_gene: TRBD2; j_gene: TRBJ2-3; abundance: .; CDR3aa: CASSPTWSGRADTQYF; CDR3nt: TGTGCCAGCAGCCCCACATGGAGCGGGAGGGCAGATACGCAGTATTTT
v_gene: TRBV18; d_gene: TRBD1; j_gene: TRBJ1-1; abundance: .; CDR3aa: CASSPTGGGTEAFF; CDR3nt: TGTGCCAGCTCACCGACAGGGGGCGGCACTGAAGCTTTCTTT
v_gene: TRBV12-3/TRBV12-4; d_gene: .; j_gene: TRBJ1-5; abundance: .; CDR3aa: CASSPGNREGNQPQHF; CDR3nt: TGTGCCAGCAGCCCAGGGAACAGGGAAGGGAATCAGCCCCAGCATTTT
v_gene: TRBV6-6; d_gene: TRBD1; j_gene: TRBJ1-1; abundance: .; CDR3aa: CASSYYDRGAFF; CDR3nt: TGTGCCAGCAGTTACTACGACAGGGGCGCTTTCTTT
v_gene: TRBV12-3/TRBV12-4; d_gene: TRBD2; j_gene: TRBJ2-1; abundance: few; CDR3aa: CASSFPAGGGRNEQFF; CDR3nt: TGTGCCAGCAGTTTCCCAGCGGGAGGGGGTCGGAATGAGCAGTTCTTC
v_gene: TRBV7-8; d_gene: TRBD2; j_gene: TRBJ2-2; abundance: .; CDR3aa: CASSSNRGLVGELFF; CDR3nt: TGTGCCAGCAGCTCAAATCGAGGACTAGTCGGGGAGCTGTTTTTT
v_gene: TRBV29-1; d_gene: TRBD2; j_gene: TRBJ2-1; abundance: .; CDR3aa: CSVDGPSGSNEQFF; CDR3nt: TGCAGCGTTGACGGGCCTAGCGGGAGCAATGAGCAGTTCTTC
v_gene: TRBV7-2; d_gene: TRBD2; j_gene: TRBJ2-2; abundance: few; CDR3aa: CASLRTSGRTGELFF; CDR3nt: TGTGCCAGCCTCCGGACTAGCGGGAGAACCGGGGAGCTGTTTTTT
v_gene: TRBV28; d_gene: .; j_gene: TRBJ2-3; abundance: .; CDR3aa: CASSLSPSGLTDTQYF; CDR3nt: TGTGCCAGCAGTTTATCCCCCTCAGGGCTCACAGATACGCAGTATTTT
v_gene: TRBV29-1; d_gene: TRBD1; j_gene: TRBJ2-3; abundance: .; CDR3aa: CSVGQVISTDTQYF; CDR3nt: TGCAGCGTGGGACAGGTTATAAGCACAGATACGCAGTATTTT
v_gene: TRBV12-3/TRBV12-4; d_gene: .; j_gene: TRBJ2-3; abundance: few; CDR3aa: CASSLYSPDTQYF; CDR3nt: TGTGCCAGCAGTTTGTATTCCCCGGATACGCAGTATTTT
v_gene: TRBV5-5; d_gene: .; j_gene: TRBJ1-2; abundance: few; CDR3aa: CASSLDLWSRNYGYTF; CDR3nt: TGTGCCAGCAGCTTGGATCTTTGGTCGCGTAACTATGGCTACACCTTC
v_gene: TRBV12-5; d_gene: TRBD2; j_gene: TRBJ2-1; abundance: .; CDR3aa: CASGSPLSGRANEQFF; CDR3nt: TGTGCTAGTGGTTCCCCCCTTAGCGGGAGGGCCAATGAGCAGTTCTTC
v_gene: TRBV13; d_gene: .; j_gene: TRBJ2-1; abundance: .; CDR3aa: CASSLPGNYNEQFF; CDR3nt: TGTGCCAGCAGCTTACCGGGAAACTACAATGAGCAGTTCTTC
v_gene: TRBV7-9; d_gene: TRBD2; j_gene: TRBJ2-5; abundance: few; CDR3aa: CASSSGTSGETQYF; CDR3nt: TGTGCCAGCAGCTCTGGGACTAGCGGGGAGACCCAGTACTTC
v_gene: TRBV18; d_gene: .; j_gene: TRBJ1-1; abundance: .; CDR3aa: CASSKMAGENEAFF; CDR3nt: TGTGCCAGCTCAAAGATGGCAGGGGAAAATGAAGCTTTCTTT
v_gene: TRBV12-3/TRBV12-4; d_gene: TRBD2; j_gene: TRBJ2-1; abundance: few; CDR3aa: CASSLGTSGYNEQFF; CDR3nt: TGTGCCAGCAGTTTAGGGACTAGCGGATACAATGAGCAGTTCTTC
v_gene: TRBV5-1; d_gene: TRBD1; j_gene: TRBJ1-4; abundance: few; CDR3aa: CASSLQQGESEKLFF; CDR3nt: TGCGCCAGCAGCCTTCAACAGGGGGAGAGTGAAAAACTGTTTTTT
v_gene: TRBV20-1; d_gene: TRBD2; j_gene: TRBJ2-6; abundance: .; CDR3aa: CSAWTSPGANVLTF; CDR3nt: TGCAGTGCTTGGACTAGTCCAGGGGCCAACGTCCTGACTTTC
v_gene: TRBV10-3; d_gene: .; j_gene: TRBJ2-7; abundance: few; CDR3aa: CAISDGVGDYEQYF; CDR3nt: TGTGCCATCAGTGATGGGGTGGGGGACTACGAGCAGTACTTC
v_gene: TRBV28; d_gene: TRBD1; j_gene: TRBJ1-5; abundance: .; CDR3aa: CASSLPGQGGQPQHF; CDR3nt: TGTGCCAGCAGTTTACCGGGACAGGGAGGGCAGCCCCAGCATTTT
v_gene: TRBV3-1; d_gene: TRBD2; j_gene: TRBJ2-7; abundance: .; CDR3aa: CASSSTSGTSGGSSYEQYF; CDR3nt: TGTGCCAGCAGCTCCACCTCCGGGACTAGCGGGGGTAGCTCCTACGAGCAGTACTTC
v_gene: TRBV7-8; d_gene: TRBD1; j_gene: TRBJ2-6; abundance: .; CDR3aa: CASSSRTGGRGWANVLTF; CDR3nt: TGTGCCAGCAGCTCCCGGACAGGGGGAAGGGGCTGGGCCAACGTCCTGACTTTC
v_gene: TRBV27; d_gene: .; j_gene: TRBJ1-3; abundance: .; CDR3aa: CASSLAGVGNTIYF; CDR3nt: TGTGCCAGCAGTTTGGCAGGGGTAGGAAACACCATATATTTT
v_gene: TRBV5-1; d_gene: .; j_gene: TRBJ2-5; abundance: .; CDR3aa: CASSLGGKETQYF; CDR3nt: TGCGCCAGCAGCTTGGGCGGAAAAGAGACCCAGTACTTC
v_gene: TRBV2; d_gene: TRBD2; j_gene: TRBJ2-5; abundance: .; CDR3aa: CASLAGGLQETQYF; CDR3nt: TGTGCCAGTCTAGCGGGAGGCTTACAAGAGACCCAGTACTTC
v_gene: TRBV13; d_gene: .; j_gene: TRBJ2-5; abundance: few; CDR3aa: CASSLSTEEPREAQYF; CDR3nt: TGTGCCAGCAGCTTATCGACGGAAGAACCAAGAGAGGCCCAGTACTTC
v_gene: TRBV11-3; d_gene: .; j_gene: TRBJ2-4; abundance: .; CDR3aa: CASSSDKNIQYF; CDR3nt: TGTGCCAGCAGCTCGGACAAAAACATTCAGTACTTC
v_gene: TRBV19; d_gene: TRBD1; j_gene: TRBJ2-1; abundance: .; CDR3aa: CASSIAGTGPGNEQFF; CDR3nt: TGTGCCAGTAGTATAGCGGGGACAGGACCTGGAAATGAGCAGTTCTTC
v_gene: TRBV7-3; d_gene: .; j_gene: TRBJ2-3; abundance: few; CDR3aa: CASSPGRSSTDTQYF; CDR3nt: TGTGCCAGCAGCCCCGGCAGGTCTAGCACAGATACGCAGTATTTT
v_gene: TRBV6-1; d_gene: .; j_gene: TRBJ2-3; abundance: few; CDR3aa: CASSEGLSTDTQYF; CDR3nt: TGTGCCAGCAGTGAAGGTCTGAGCACAGATACGCAGTATTTT
v_gene: TRBV15; d_gene: .; j_gene: TRBJ1-5; abundance: few; CDR3aa: CATSRDQGSNQPQHF; CDR3nt: TGTGCCACCAGCAGAGATCAAGGGAGCAATCAGCCCCAGCATTTT
v_gene: TRBV28; d_gene: TRBD2; j_gene: TRBJ2-1; abundance: .; CDR3aa: CASSPNSGTEFF; CDR3nt: TGTGCCAGCAGCCCTAATAGCGGGACGGAGTTCTTC
v_gene: TRBV29-1; d_gene: .; j_gene: TRBJ2-3; abundance: few; CDR3aa: CSVERGNGKDTQYF; CDR3nt: TGCAGCGTTGAGCGGGGTAATGGGAAAGATACGCAGTATTTT
v_gene: TRBV12-3/TRBV12-4; d_gene: TRBD1; j_gene: TRBJ2-5; abundance: .; CDR3aa: CASSQGAVETQYF; CDR3nt: TGTGCCAGCAGTCAGGGGGCCGTAGAGACCCAGTACTTC
v_gene: TRBV28; d_gene: .; j_gene: TRBJ1-6; abundance: few; CDR3aa: CASGLGWNSPLHF; CDR3nt: TGTGCCAGTGGCCTCGGCTGGAATTCACCCCTCCACTTT
v_gene: TRBV24-1; d_gene: TRBD2; j_gene: TRBJ2-3; abundance: .; CDR3aa: CATSAQLLAGGISTDTQYF; CDR3nt: TGTGCCACCAGTGCCCAGCTACTAGCGGGAGGGATTAGCACAGATACGCAGTATTTT
v_gene: TRBV6-2/TRBV6-3; d_gene: TRBD1; j_gene: TRBJ1-5; abundance: few; CDR3aa: CASSLGQGGSQPQHF; CDR3nt: TGTGCCAGCAGTCTAGGACAGGGCGGAAGTCAGCCCCAGCATTTT
v_gene: TRBV29-1; d_gene: TRBD1; j_gene: TRBJ1-1; abundance: .; CDR3aa: CSVGRQGNTEAFF; CDR3nt: TGCAGCGTTGGACGACAGGGCAACACTGAAGCTTTCTTT